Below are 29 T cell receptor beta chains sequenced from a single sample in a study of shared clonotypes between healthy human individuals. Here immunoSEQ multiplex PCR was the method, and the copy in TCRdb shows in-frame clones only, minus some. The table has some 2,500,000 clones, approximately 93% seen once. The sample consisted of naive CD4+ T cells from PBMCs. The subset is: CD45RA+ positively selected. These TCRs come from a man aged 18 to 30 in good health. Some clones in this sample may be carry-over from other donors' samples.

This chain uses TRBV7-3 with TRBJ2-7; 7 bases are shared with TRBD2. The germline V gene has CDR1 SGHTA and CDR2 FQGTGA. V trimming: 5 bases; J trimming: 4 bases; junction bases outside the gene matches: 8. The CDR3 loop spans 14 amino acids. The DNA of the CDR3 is TGTGCCAGCAGCCAAGCGGGAAGTTCGTACGAGCAGTACTTC. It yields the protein CASSQAGSSYEQYF.

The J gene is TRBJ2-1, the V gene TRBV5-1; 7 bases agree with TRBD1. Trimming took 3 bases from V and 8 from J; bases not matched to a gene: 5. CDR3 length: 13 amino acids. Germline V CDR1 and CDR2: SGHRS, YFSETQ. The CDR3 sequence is CASSSTGQDEQFF. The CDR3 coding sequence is TGCGCCAGCAGCTCAACTGGACAGGATGAGCAGTTCTTC.

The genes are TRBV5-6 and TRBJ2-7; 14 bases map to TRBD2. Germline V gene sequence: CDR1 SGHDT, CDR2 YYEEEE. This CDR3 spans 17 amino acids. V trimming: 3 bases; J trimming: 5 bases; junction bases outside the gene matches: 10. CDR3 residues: CASSSGTSGRAQHEQYF. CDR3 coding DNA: TGTGCCAGCAGCTCCGGGACTAGCGGGAGAGCGCAACACGAGCAGTACTTC.

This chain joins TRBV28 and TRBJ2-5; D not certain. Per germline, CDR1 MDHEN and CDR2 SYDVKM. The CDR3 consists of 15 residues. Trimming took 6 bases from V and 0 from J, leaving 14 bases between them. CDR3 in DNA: TGTGCCAGCAGCGTCGGTGGCAGCAACCAAGAGACCCAGTACTTC. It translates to CASSVGGSNQETQYF.

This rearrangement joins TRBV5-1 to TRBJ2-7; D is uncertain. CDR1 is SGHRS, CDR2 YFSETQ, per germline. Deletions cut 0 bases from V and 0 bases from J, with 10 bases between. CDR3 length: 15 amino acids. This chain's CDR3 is CASSLGALSSYEQYF. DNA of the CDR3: TGCGCCAGCAGCTTGGGGGCCCTCAGCTCCTACGAGCAGTACTTC.

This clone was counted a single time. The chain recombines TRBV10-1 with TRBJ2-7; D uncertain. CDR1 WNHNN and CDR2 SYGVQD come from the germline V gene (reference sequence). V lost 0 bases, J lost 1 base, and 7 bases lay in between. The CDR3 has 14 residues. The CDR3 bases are TGCGCCAGCAGTGAGTCTTCCGGATCCTACGAGCAGTACTTC. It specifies CASSESSGSYEQYF.

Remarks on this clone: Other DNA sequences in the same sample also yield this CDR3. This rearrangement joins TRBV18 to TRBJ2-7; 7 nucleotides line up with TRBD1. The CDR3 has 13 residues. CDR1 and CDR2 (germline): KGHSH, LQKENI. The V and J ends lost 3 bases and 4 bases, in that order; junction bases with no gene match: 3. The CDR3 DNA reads TGTGCCAGCTCACCCGACAGGGTTTACGAGCAGTACTTC. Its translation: CASSPDRVYEQYF.

As DNA, the CDR3 is TGCGCCAGCAGCCGACAGGCCGCAGGGACTGGGGCCAACGTCCTGACTTTC. This encodes CASSRQAAGTGANVLTF. The rearrangement joins TRBV5-1 to TRBJ2-6, with D possibly TRBD1 on 6 matching bases. The germline gives CDR1 SGHRS, CDR2 YFSETQ. The length of the CDR3 is 17 residues. Trimming removed 4 bases at V and 2 bases at J, with 16 bases between.

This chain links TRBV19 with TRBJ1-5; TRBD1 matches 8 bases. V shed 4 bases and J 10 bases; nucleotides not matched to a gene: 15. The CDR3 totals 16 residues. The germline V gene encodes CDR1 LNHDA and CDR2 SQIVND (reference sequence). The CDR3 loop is CASSTSRTGYFQPQHF. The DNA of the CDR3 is TGTGCCAGTAGTACCTCTCGGACAGGGTACTTCCAACCCCAGCATTTT.

CDR3: CASTSSGQIFYGYTF. The CDR3 DNA reads as TGTGCCAGCACTTCCTCGGGACAGATTTTCTATGGCTACACCTTC. The chain recombines TRBV28 with TRBJ1-2, with 7 bases lining up with TRBD1. Trimming took 7 bases from V and 4 from J; bases not matched to a gene: 12. There are 15 residues in the CDR3. Germline V gene sequence: CDR1 MDHEN, CDR2 SYDVKM.

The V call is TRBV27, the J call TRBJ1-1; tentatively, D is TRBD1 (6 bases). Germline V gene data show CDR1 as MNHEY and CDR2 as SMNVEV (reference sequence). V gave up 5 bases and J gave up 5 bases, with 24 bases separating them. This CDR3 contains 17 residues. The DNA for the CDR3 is TGTGCCAGCAGTCCAGGACAGTTATTGAGGAGTGGGACTGAAGCTTTCTTT. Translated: CASSPGQLLRSGTEAFF.

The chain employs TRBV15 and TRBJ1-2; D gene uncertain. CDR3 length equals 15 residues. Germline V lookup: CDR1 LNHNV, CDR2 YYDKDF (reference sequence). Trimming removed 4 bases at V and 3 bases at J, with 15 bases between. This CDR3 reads CATSKDFYEDYGYTF. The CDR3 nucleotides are TGTGCCACCAGCAAGGACTTCTACGAGGACTATGGCTACACCTTC.

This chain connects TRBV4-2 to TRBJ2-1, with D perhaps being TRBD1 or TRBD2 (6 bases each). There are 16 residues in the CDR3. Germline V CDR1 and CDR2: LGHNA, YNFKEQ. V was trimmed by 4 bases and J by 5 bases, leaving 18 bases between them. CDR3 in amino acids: CASSLHGGLGNNEQFF. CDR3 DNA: TGTGCCAGCAGCCTCCACGGGGGCCTCGGTAACAATGAGCAGTTCTTC.

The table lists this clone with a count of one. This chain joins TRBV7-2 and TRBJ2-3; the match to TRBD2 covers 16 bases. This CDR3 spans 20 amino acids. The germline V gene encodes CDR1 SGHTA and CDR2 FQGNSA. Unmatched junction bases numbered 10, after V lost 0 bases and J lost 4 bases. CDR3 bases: TGTGCCAGCAGCTTAGCCCTGGGGGGACTAGCGGGAGGGCCCCCAGATACGCAGTATTTT. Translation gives CASSLALGGLAGGPPDTQYF.

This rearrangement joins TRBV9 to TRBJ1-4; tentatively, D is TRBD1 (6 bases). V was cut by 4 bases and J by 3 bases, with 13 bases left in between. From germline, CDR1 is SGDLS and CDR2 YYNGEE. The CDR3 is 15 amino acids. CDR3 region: CASSSREGANEKLFF. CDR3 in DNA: TGTGCCAGCAGCTCGCGAGAGGGGGCTAATGAAAAACTGTTTTTT.

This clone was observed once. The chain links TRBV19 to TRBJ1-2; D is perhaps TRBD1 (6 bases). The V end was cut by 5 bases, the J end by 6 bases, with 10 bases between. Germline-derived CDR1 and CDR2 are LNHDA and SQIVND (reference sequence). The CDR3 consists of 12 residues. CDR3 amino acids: CASSLYRDGYTF. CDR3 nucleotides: TGTGCCAGTAGTTTGTACAGGGATGGCTACACCTTC.

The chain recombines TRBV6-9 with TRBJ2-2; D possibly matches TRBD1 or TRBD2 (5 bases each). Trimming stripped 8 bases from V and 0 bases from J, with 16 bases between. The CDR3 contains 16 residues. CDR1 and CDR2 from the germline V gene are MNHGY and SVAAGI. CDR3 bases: TGTGCCAGCCCGGAAGGGACGGGCGCGAACACCGGGGAGCTGTTTTTT. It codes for CASPEGTGANTGELFF.

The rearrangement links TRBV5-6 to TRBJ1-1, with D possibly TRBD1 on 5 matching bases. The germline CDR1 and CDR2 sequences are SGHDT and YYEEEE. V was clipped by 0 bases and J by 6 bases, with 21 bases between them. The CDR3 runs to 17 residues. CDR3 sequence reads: CASSLVGNSIGAPEAFF. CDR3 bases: TGTGCCAGCAGCTTGGTTGGTAATTCCATAGGGGCCCCTGAAGCTTTCTTT.

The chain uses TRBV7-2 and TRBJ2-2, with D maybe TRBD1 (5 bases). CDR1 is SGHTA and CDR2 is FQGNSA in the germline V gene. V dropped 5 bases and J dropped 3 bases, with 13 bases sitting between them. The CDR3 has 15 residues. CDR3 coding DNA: TGTGCCAGCAGCGGCAGGGAACTACACACCGGGGAGCTGTTTTTT. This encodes CASSGRELHTGELFF.

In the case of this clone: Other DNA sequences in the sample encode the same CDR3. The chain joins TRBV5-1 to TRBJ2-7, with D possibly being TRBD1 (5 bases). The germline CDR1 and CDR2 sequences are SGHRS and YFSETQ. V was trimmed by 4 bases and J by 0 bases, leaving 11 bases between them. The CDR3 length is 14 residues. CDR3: CASSPQGASYEQYF. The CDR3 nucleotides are TGCGCCAGCAGCCCCCAGGGTGCCTCCTACGAGCAGTACTTC.

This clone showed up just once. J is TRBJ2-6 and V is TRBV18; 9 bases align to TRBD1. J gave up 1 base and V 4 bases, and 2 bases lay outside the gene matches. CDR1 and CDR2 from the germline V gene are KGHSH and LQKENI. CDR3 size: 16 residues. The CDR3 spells CASSQGTGSGANVLTF. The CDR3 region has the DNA TGTGCCAGCTCACAAGGGACAGGGTCTGGGGCCAACGTCCTGACTTTC.

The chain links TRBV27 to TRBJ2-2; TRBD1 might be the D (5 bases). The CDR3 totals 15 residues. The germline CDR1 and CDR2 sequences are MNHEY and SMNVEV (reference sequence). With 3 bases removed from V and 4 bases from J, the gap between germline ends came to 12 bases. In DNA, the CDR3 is TGTGCCAGCAGTTTTGCCAGGGTTTCCACCGGGGAGCTGTTTTTT. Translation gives CASSFARVSTGELFF.

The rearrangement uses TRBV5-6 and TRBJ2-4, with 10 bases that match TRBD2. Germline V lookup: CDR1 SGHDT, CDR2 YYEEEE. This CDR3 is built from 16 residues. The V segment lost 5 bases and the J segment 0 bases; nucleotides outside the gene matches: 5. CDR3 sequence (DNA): TGTGCCAGCAGTCCAGCGGGAGGGCTAGCCAAAAACATTCAGTACTTC. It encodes CASSPAGGLAKNIQYF.

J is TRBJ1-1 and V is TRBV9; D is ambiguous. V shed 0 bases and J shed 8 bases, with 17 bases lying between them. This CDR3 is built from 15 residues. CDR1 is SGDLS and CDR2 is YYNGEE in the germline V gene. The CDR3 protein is CASSVDPNGLLEAFF. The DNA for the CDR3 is TGTGCCAGCAGCGTAGACCCCAACGGCCTGTTAGAAGCTTTCTTT.

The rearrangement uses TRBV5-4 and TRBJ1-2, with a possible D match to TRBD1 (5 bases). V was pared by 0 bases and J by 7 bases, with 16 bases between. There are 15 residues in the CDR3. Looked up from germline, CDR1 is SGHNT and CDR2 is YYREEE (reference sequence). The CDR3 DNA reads TGTGCCAGCAGCTTGGCCTGGAGGGGAGAGGTTGGCTACACCTTC. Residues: CASSLAWRGEVGYTF.

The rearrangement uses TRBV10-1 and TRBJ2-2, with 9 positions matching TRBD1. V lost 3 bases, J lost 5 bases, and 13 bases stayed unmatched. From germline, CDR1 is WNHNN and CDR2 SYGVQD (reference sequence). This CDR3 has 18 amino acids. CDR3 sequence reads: CASSDSPGQGNSTGELFF. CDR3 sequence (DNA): TGCGCCAGCAGTGATTCCCCCGGACAGGGGAATTCTACCGGGGAGCTGTTTTTT.

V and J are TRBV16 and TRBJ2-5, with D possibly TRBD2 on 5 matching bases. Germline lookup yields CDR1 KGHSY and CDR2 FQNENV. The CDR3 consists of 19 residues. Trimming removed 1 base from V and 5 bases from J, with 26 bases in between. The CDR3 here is CASSQLVLASHDLRETQYF. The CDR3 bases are TGTGCCAGCAGCCAATTGGTATTAGCTAGCCACGATCTCCGGGAGACCCAGTACTTC.

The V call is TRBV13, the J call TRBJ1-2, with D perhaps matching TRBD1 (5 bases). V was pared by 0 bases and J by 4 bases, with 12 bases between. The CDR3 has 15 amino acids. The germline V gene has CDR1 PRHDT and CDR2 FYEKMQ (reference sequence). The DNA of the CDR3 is TGTGCCAGCAGCTTAGGGCAGGGAGCACTCTATGGCTACACCTTC. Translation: CASSLGQGALYGYTF.

The CDR3 DNA sequence: TGTGCCAGCAGCCCAGTTAGGGGCCCCGCCTCCTACAATGAGCAGTTCTTC. It is translated as CASSPVRGPASYNEQFF. The chain combines TRBV7-3 with TRBJ2-1; possibly TRBD1 for D (5 bases). Deletions cut 5 bases from V and 0 bases from J, with 17 bases between. Germline assignment: CDR1 SGHTA and CDR2 FQGTGA. This CDR3 is 17 amino acids long.